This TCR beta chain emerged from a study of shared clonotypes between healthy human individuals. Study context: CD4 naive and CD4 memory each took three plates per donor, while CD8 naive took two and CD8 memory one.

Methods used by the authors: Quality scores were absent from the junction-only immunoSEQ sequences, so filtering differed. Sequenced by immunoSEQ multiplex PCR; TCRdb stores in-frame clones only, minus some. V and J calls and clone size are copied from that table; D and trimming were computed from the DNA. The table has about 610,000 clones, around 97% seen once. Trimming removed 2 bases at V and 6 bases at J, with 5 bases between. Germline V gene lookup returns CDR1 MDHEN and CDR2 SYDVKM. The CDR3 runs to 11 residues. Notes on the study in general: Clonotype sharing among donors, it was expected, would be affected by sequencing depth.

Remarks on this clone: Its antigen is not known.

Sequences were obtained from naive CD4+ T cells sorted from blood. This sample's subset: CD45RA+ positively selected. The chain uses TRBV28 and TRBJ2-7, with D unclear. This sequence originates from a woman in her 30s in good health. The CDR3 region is CASSLISEQYF. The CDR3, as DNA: TGTGCCAGCAGTTTAATTTCCGAGCAGTACTTC.